This passage covers 21 T cell receptor beta chains from one sample sequenced in a study of blood T cell repertoires in COVID-19. Libraries were prepared by immunoSEQ multiplex PCR; TCRdb keeps only in-frame clonotypes and omits some of them. Of 200,000 to 300,000 clones in the sample, about 82% were seen once. What was sequenced was PBMCs or T cells enriched from blood (not recorded which). The source of these receptors is a woman aged 50 to 60 who had recovered from COVID-19.

This chain connects TRBV10-3 to TRBJ2-3, with 11 nucleotides matching TRBD2. Germline V gives CDR1 ENHRY, CDR2 SYGVKD. This CDR3 has 16 amino acids. Losses at the gene ends were 6 bases for V and 0 bases for J; bases not matched to a gene: 5. The CDR3 spells CAIRFGLAGSTDTQYF. The CDR3 DNA reads as TGTGCCATCAGGTTTGGACTAGCGGGCAGCACAGATACGCAGTATTTT.

J is TRBJ1-4 and V is TRBV13; 9 bases are shared with TRBD1. Germline V gene data show CDR1 as PRHDT and CDR2 as FYEKMQ (reference sequence). CDR3 length: 19 residues. V lost 1 base to trimming and J lost 2 bases; unmatched junction nucleotides: 11. In nucleotides, the CDR3 is TGTGCCAGCAGCTTAGCCCTATCGGGACAGGGTATGACTAATGAAAAACTGTTTTTT. This gives the protein CASSLALSGQGMTNEKLFF.

The V gene is TRBV19, the J gene TRBJ1-4, with 9 positions matching TRBD1. Germline V lookup: CDR1 LNHDA, CDR2 SQIVND (reference sequence). The trim removed 5 bases at V and 6 bases at J, leaving 4 bases unmatched. The CDR3 extends over 14 amino acids. CDR3 DNA sequence: TGTGCCAGTAGTCCCGGGACAGGGTATGAAAAACTGTTTTTT. Its translation is CASSPGTGYEKLFF.

The chain is built from TRBV7-8 and TRBJ1-5; a possible D gene is TRBD1 (6 bases). In germline, CDR1 is SGHVS, CDR2 FQNEAQ. The CDR3 totals 14 residues. V lost 1 base and J 7 bases, leaving 11 bases between the germline ends. CDR3 sequence: CASSLGGGGQPQHF. The CDR3 DNA is TGTGCCAGCAGCTTAGGGGGGGGCGGACAGCCCCAGCATTTT.

The gene calls are TRBV11-3 and TRBJ1-3, with 7 bases fitting TRBD1. The V gene's germline CDR1 is SGHNT and CDR2 YENEEA. The CDR3 totals 15 residues. Trimming cost V 5 bases and J 4 bases; bases outside gene matches: 8. The DNA of the CDR3 is TGTGCCAGCAGCACCCGGGGACAGATCGGAAACACCATATATTTT. Amino acids: CASSTRGQIGNTIYF. The full variable domain, its missing parts supplied by reference TRBV11-3 and TRBJ1-3, is EAGVVQSPRYKIIEKKQPVAFWCNPISGHNTLYWYLQNLGQGPELLIRYENEEAVDDSQLPKDRFSAERLKGVDSTLKIQPAELGDSAVYLCASSTRGQIGNTIYFGEGSWLTVV.

This chain links TRBV5-5 with TRBJ2-3; 7 bases line up with TRBD2. This CDR3 comprises 15 residues. The junction had 7 bases not matched to a gene; V was cut back by 0 bases and J by 6 bases. CDR1 SGHKS and CDR2 YYEKEE come from the germline V gene (reference sequence). The CDR3 reads CASSLGGRMSDTQYF. CDR3 in DNA: TGTGCCAGCAGCTTGGGCGGGAGAATGTCTGATACGCAGTATTTT.

About this clone: Mismatch with germline at one junction end may stem from a read error. The chain carries TRBV7-9 and TRBJ1-2; D is possibly TRBD1 (5 bases). Per germline, CDR1 SEHNR and CDR2 FQNEAQ (reference sequence). This CDR3 region has 12 residues. CDR3 loop: CASSLGRSGLNF. The CDR3 DNA reads TGTGCCAGCAGCTTAGGCAGATCGGGACTTAACTTC.

The chain couples TRBV16 to TRBJ1-1, with D perhaps TRBD1 (5 bases). This CDR3 has 15 residues. Germline-derived CDR1 and CDR2 are KGHSY and FQNENV. V was cut by 8 bases and J by 5 bases, with 21 bases left in between. CDR3 sequence reads: CASEKPPPGGTEAFF. DNA for the CDR3: TGTGCCAGCGAAAAGCCCCCCCCGGGGGGAACTGAAGCTTTCTTT.

This clone occurred once. This sequence joins TRBV7-8 and TRBJ1-2; 7 nucleotides agree with TRBD1. Trimming cost V 5 bases and J 2 bases; bases outside gene matches: 5. Germline assignment: CDR1 SGHVS and CDR2 FQNEAQ. CDR3 length: 14 residues. CDR3 sequence: CASSANRGNYGYTF. Written as DNA, the CDR3 is TGTGCCAGCAGCGCCAACAGGGGAAACTATGGCTACACCTTC.

The chain couples TRBV7-3 to TRBJ2-3; 12 bases line up with TRBD2. In germline, CDR1 is SGHTA, CDR2 FQGTGA. V lost 4 bases to trimming and J lost 8 bases; unmatched junction nucleotides: 10. This CDR3 contains 16 residues. The CDR3 nucleotides read TGTGCCAGCAGCTCGCCAAGGACTAGCGGGACGGCTACGCAGTATTTT. It specifies CASSSPRTSGTATQYF.

This sequence joins TRBV18 and TRBJ2-1; 7 bases map to TRBD2. Germline CDR1 KGHSH, CDR2 LQKENI. Germline trimming cut 3 bases from V and 8 bases from J; bases unmatched to any gene: 7. This CDR3 spans 14 amino acids. This CDR3 reads CASSPNTGGDEQFF. CDR3 coding DNA: TGTGCCAGCTCACCTAATACGGGAGGCGATGAGCAGTTCTTC.

The chain has TRBV10-3 and TRBJ2-2; D may be TRBD1 (6 bases). Trimming took 6 bases from V and 6 from J, leaving 11 bases between them. The germline V gene has CDR1 ENHRY and CDR2 SYGVKD. The CDR3 runs 13 residues. The CDR3 spells CAISSEGAGELFF. CDR3 coding DNA: TGTGCCATCAGCTCAGAGGGGGCCGGGGAGCTGTTTTTT.

V usage is TRBV5-1 and J usage is TRBJ1-2, with D possibly matching TRBD1 (5 bases). The V and J ends lost 4 bases and 0 bases respectively, with 13 bases between them. Germline assignment: CDR1 SGHRS and CDR2 YFSETQ. The CDR3 covers 15 residues. CDR3: CASSAEGPTNYGYTF. The CDR3 nucleotides are TGCGCCAGCAGCGCGGAGGGACCGACTAACTATGGCTACACCTTC. The full variable domain, rest sourced from reference TRBV5-1 and TRBJ1-2, is KAGVTQTPRYLIKTRGQQVTLSCSPISGHRSVSWYQQTPGQGLQFLFEYFSETQRNKGNFPGRFSGRQFSNSRSEMNVSTLELGDSALYLCASSAEGPTNYGYTFGSGTRLTVV.

The V gene is TRBV7-9, the J gene TRBJ2-7; 9 bases agree with TRBD1. This CDR3 spans 15 amino acids. The V segment lost 5 bases and the J segment 2 bases; nucleotides outside the gene matches: 7. Per germline, CDR1 SEHNR and CDR2 FQNEAQ (reference sequence). The CDR3 sequence is CASSARTGDAYEQYF. The CDR3 nucleotides are TGTGCCAGCAGCGCTCGGACAGGGGATGCCTACGAGCAGTACTTC.

V gene TRBV6-5 combines with J gene TRBJ2-7; tentative D call: TRBD2 (5 bases). The CDR3 runs 14 residues. V lost 5 bases and J lost 2, with 13 bases in between. From germline, CDR1 is MNHEY and CDR2 SVGAGI. CDR3 DNA sequence: TGTGCCAGCAGTCCCGGCGGGTTTGCCTACGAGCAGTACTTC. It codes for CASSPGGFAYEQYF.

The chain employs TRBV3-1 (or the pseudogene TRBV3-2) and TRBJ1-5; D gene ambiguous. Per the germline V gene, CDR1 is LGHDT and CDR2 is YNNKEL (reference sequence). This CDR3 contains 13 residues. V lost 3 bases to trimming and J lost 6 bases, with 9 bases between them. DNA for the CDR3: TGTGCCAGCAGCCATTCCCCGGGTCAGCCCCAGCATTTT. It is translated as CASSHSPGQPQHF.

The chain recombines TRBV2 with TRBJ1-2, with no clear D. V was shortened by 3 bases and J by 4 bases, with 9 bases between the two germline ends. CDR3 size: 13 residues. The germline V gene encodes CDR1 SNHLY and CDR2 FYNNEI. CDR3 amino acids: CASSDDDSYGYTF. CDR3 bases: TGTGCCAGCAGTGACGACGACTCCTATGGCTACACCTTC.

The chain joins TRBV7-9 to TRBJ1-2, with 8 bases aligning to TRBD1. The CDR3 length is 13 residues. V lost 5 bases to trimming and J lost 3 bases; unmatched junction nucleotides: 2. Germline values: CDR1 SEHNR, CDR2 FQNEAQ (reference sequence). The CDR3 bases are TGTGCCAGCAGCGGACAGGGATACTATGGCTACACCTTC. Protein: CASSGQGYYGYTF.

The chain recombines TRBV6-5 with TRBJ2-7; D uncertain. The CDR3 has 13 residues. CDR1 and CDR2 from the germline V gene are MNHEY and SVGAGI. Trimming cost V 2 bases and J 1 base, with 6 bases left between them. CDR3 region: CASSYRLSYEQYF. Written as DNA, the CDR3 is TGTGCCAGCAGTTACCGACTGTCCTACGAGCAGTACTTC.

The chain uses TRBV5-4 and TRBJ2-1; TRBD2 is a possible D gene (5 bases). V lost 4 bases to trimming and J lost 4 bases, with 18 bases between them. The V gene's germline CDR1 is SGHNT and CDR2 YYREEE (reference sequence). The CDR3 contains 16 residues. In DNA form, the CDR3 reads TGTGCCAGCAGCCTGGCCATTGGCGGGTCTTACAATGAGCAGTTCTTC. Its protein is CASSLAIGGSYNEQFF.

This chain connects TRBV27 to TRBJ2-2, with 7 bases fitting TRBD1. V shed 3 bases, J shed 5 bases, and the junction held 3 bases outside the gene matches. The length of the CDR3 is 14 residues. In germline, CDR1 is MNHEY, CDR2 SMNVEV (reference sequence). CDR3 DNA sequence: TGTGCCAGCAGTTTCTACAGGGGAACCGGGGAGCTGTTTTTT. This sequence encodes CASSFYRGTGELFF.